The present T cell receptor beta chain was sequenced within a study of blood T cell repertoires in COVID-19. Study summary: COVID-19 samples, acute and convalescent, were from the United States, Italy and Spain. PBMCs, B-cell-depleted T cells, or T cells provided the cDNA or gDNA that made up the material.

The table lists this clone with a count of one. Germline loops: CDR1 MNHNY, CDR2 SVGAGI (reference sequence). Trimming cost V 7 bases and J 4 bases; bases outside gene matches: 7. The length of the CDR3 is 15 residues. Original processing methods: The assay estimated nucleated cells by amplifying reference gene primers. The data were produced by immunoSEQ multiplex PCR, yet TCRdb's version contains in-frame clones alone and is incomplete. The D gene and trimming were derived from the DNA, and the V and J assignments and clone size from that table. The sample has some 85,000 clones, over 65% seen once; the top ten hold under 55%.

The chain links TRBV6-6 to TRBJ1-5, with 10 bases fitting TRBD1. This TCR was recovered from a human donor in a cohort sampled during active COVID-19. Sequencing was carried out using peripheral blood. CDR3: CASTTDRGRNQPQHF. For the CDR3, the DNA is TGTGCCAGCACCACCGACAGGGGGCGAAATCAGCCCCAGCATTTT.